The present T cell receptor beta chain was sequenced within a study of blood T cells in healthy people across ages. V was pared by 7 bases and J by 0 bases, with 14 bases between. The CDR3 spans 15 residues. In germline, CDR1 is SGHAT, CDR2 FQNNGV. Primed by a sample-barcoded 5' primer and a J-beta primer mix, a second PCR proceeded for about 7 to 12 cycles. One entry per CDR3 protein results from TCRdb running MiXCR on the 5' RACE reads. Of roughly 860,000 distinct CDR3 sequences listed, under 80% are singletons. The sequenced sample was blood. The V and J genes are TRBV11-2 and TRBJ2-3; D unclear. This receptor was identified in a man younger than 40 in good health. Written as DNA, the CDR3 is TGTGCCAGCACCCGACGTCCGGCTAGCACAGATACGCAGTATTTT. It translates to CASTRRPASTDTQYF.